This paragraph reports one T cell receptor (beta chain). Its antigen is unknown. The sample is drawn from a study of CXCR3-negative and CXCR3-positive naive CD8 T cells. Study outcomes and limitations: Naive CXCR3-negative cells resembled naive CXCR3-positive cells in TRBV-TRBJ usage; memory cells differed. High diversity, comparable across both naive subsets, contrasted with much lower diversity in memory CD8+ cells. TCR strength was inferred from TRB CDR3 properties, while surface CD5 was comparable between naive subsets. Cryopreservation partially decreased CXCR3 expression, and most assays used fresh PBMCs.

The libraries of TRB cDNA were prepared using 5' RACE with UMI labels. From its re-call of the 5' RACE reads, TCRdb lists each CDR3 protein once, without DNA. The table lists tens of thousands of distinct CDR3 sequences. Germline values: CDR1 SGHTA, CDR2 FQGNSA. The CDR3 has 13 amino acids. The receptor was derived from a human donor in good health. Some clones in this sample may be carry-over from other donors' samples. J is TRBJ2-7 and V is TRBV7-2. The sample taken for sequencing was memory CD8+ T cells from blood. The CDR3 loop reads CASSSVPTYEQYF. The full variable domain, with the rest looked up from reference TRBV7-2 and TRBJ2-7, is GAGVSQSPSNKVTEKGKDVELRCDPISGHTALYWYRQSLGQGLEFLIYFQGNSAPDKSGLPSDRFSAERTGGSVSTLTIQRTQQEDSAVYLCASSSVPTYEQYFGPGTRLTVT.